Measured by frequency, the clone carrying this T cell receptor beta chain is medium-sized (0.01 to 0.1%). Antigen: not known. This CDR3 is 15 amino acids long. CDR1 and CDR2 (germline): SQVTM, ANQGSEA. The sample originates from a study of CXCR3-negative and CXCR3-positive naive CD8 T cells. Study conclusions and caveats: Cryopreserved cells partially lost CXCR3 expression, and fresh PBMCs were used in most assays.

The authors made the TRB cDNA libraries by 5' RACE using UMI labels. TCRdb derives one entry per CDR3 protein from the 5' RACE reads, leaving out DNA. In all, the sample yields about 7,500 distinct CDR3 sequences. Sequenced sample: naive CXCR3- CD8+ T cells from blood. Noted subset: CD45RO-CCR7+CD27+CD95- naive CD8+ T cells lacking CXCR3 (TNR3-). The receptor's source is a human donor in good health. Some clones in this sample may be carry-over from other donors' samples. The V and J genes are TRBV29-1 and TRBJ2-1. The CDR3 loop is CSVEDRTFSYNEQFF.